A selection of T cell receptor beta chains follows, all from one sample in a study of cytomegalovirus exposure and HLA in healthy donors. Assay: immunoSEQ multiplex PCR; the TCRdb copy retains only in-frame clones and omits some. The data contain 100,000 to 150,000 clones, over 85% of them singletons. Sequenced input: PBMCs. These receptors were taken from a woman under 30 in good health and CMV-seronegative. Both conserved end residues are part of each CDR3. D genes are given only for firm matches. Only some rows state a clone size, as once, few, many or a class for expanded clones.

abundance,j_gene,d_gene,v_gene,CDR3aa,CDR3nt
NA,TRBJ2-7,NA,TRBV27,CASRRDRLGEQYF,TGTGCCAGCAGACGAGACAGGCTAGGCGAGCAGTACTTC
NA,TRBJ1-2,NA,TRBV6-5,CASSPGGGSAYGYTF,TGTGCCAGCAGTCCTGGGGGAGGTTCGGCCTATGGCTACACCTTC
NA,TRBJ1-5,NA,TRBV6-1,CASSFRQDRNQPQHF,TGTGCCAGCAGTTTCCGACAGGACAGAAATCAGCCCCAGCATTTT
NA,TRBJ1-1,TRBD1,TRBV19,CASSLQGVNTEAFF,TGTGCCAGTAGTCTTCAGGGGGTGAACACTGAAGCTTTCTTT
NA,TRBJ2-4,NA,TRBV5-1,CASSLTTGAKNIQYF,TGCGCCAGCAGCTTGACGACAGGAGCCAAAAACATTCAGTACTTC
NA,TRBJ1-1,NA,TRBV7-9,CASSLDAGKNTEAFF,TGTGCCAGCAGCTTAGACGCGGGGAAGAACACTGAAGCTTTCTTT
once,TRBJ2-1,TRBD2,TRBV7-8,CASSLARGLAGVSNEQFF,TGTGCCAGCAGCTTAGCGCGTGGGCTAGCGGGAGTAAGCAATGAGCAGTTCTTC
NA,TRBJ1-1,NA,TRBV29-1,CSVEYNRPEAFF,TGCAGCGTTGAGTATAACAGACCTGAAGCTTTCTTT
NA,TRBJ1-1,NA,TRBV5-5,CASRLFRDTMVGTEAFF,TGTGCCAGCAGACTTTTCCGGGACACAATGGTGGGGACTGAAGCTTTCTTT
NA,TRBJ2-7,TRBD1,TRBV4-2,CASSQIDRDQYEQYF,TGTGCCAGCAGTCAAATTGACAGGGACCAATACGAGCAGTACTTC
NA,TRBJ2-4,TRBD1,TRBV27,CASSFQDRGRGAKNIQYF,TGTGCCAGCAGTTTCCAGGACAGGGGGCGCGGGGCCAAAAACATTCAGTACTTC
NA,TRBJ1-2,NA,TRBV5-1,CASSLEGVTAYGYTF,TGCGCCAGCAGCTTGGAGGGGGTAACGGCTTATGGCTACACCTTC
once,TRBJ2-3,TRBD2,TRBV5-1,CASSLPDLAGATDTQYF,TGCGCCAGCAGCTTGCCGGACCTAGCGGGGGCCACAGATACGCAGTATTTT
NA,TRBJ1-2,TRBD1,TRBV10-3,CAISARGQGLSGYTF,TGTGCCATCAGTGCCCGAGGACAGGGACTATCTGGCTACACCTTC
NA,TRBJ1-2,NA,TRBV2,CASSYTANYGYTF,TGTGCCAGCAGTTATACAGCTAACTATGGCTACACCTTC
NA,TRBJ1-5,TRBD1,TRBV2,CASSRGQAGQPQHF,TGTGCCAGCAGTAGAGGACAGGCGGGTCAGCCCCAGCATTTT
once,TRBJ1-6,NA,TRBV5-4,CASSFSAEVRNSPLHF,TGTGCCAGCAGCTTCTCGGCGGAGGTGAGAAATTCACCCCTCCACTTT
NA,TRBJ2-1,NA,TRBV11-1,CASSLGAGYSYNEQFF,TGTGCCAGCAGCTTAGGGGCGGGATATTCCTACAATGAGCAGTTCTTC
NA,TRBJ2-3,TRBD2,TRBV5-8,CASSLPGGPSADTQYF,TGTGCCAGCAGCTTGCCGGGAGGGCCCTCAGCAGATACGCAGTATTTT
NA,TRBJ1-4,NA,TRBV30,CAWGDRTGIMTEKLFF,TGTGCCTGGGGGGACCGAACAGGGATTATGACCGAAAAACTGTTTTTT
NA,TRBJ2-1,TRBD2,TRBV9,CASSVATSSGGALDEQFF,TGTGCCAGCAGCGTAGCTACGTCTAGCGGGGGGGCATTAGATGAGCAGTTCTTC
NA,TRBJ1-2,TRBD1,TRBV28,CALRKRDSYGYTF,TGTGCCCTCCGAAAACGGGACAGCTATGGCTACACCTTC
NA,TRBJ2-3,TRBD2,TRBV18,CASSAGTRGITDTQYF,TGTGCCAGCTCAGCCGGGACTAGAGGGATCACAGATACGCAGTATTTT
NA,TRBJ2-5,TRBD1,TRBV19,CASSIQGVGTQYF,TGTGCCAGTAGTATCCAGGGGGTGGGGACCCAGTACTTC
NA,TRBJ2-7,NA,TRBV4-1,CASSQLGGLGQYF,TGCGCCAGCAGCCAACTAGGAGGGTTGGGGCAGTACTTC
NA,TRBJ1-1,NA,TRBV5-5,CASSLHGQLNTEAFF,TGTGCCAGCAGCTTACACGGACAGCTGAACACTGAAGCTTTCTTT
NA,TRBJ1-5,NA,TRBV30,CAWGGSNQPQHF,TGTGCCTGGGGCGGGAGCAATCAGCCCCAGCATTTT
NA,TRBJ2-2,NA,TRBV9,CASSVNRYNTGELFF,TGTGCCAGCAGCGTAAATCGGTACAACACCGGGGAGCTGTTTTTT
NA,TRBJ1-1,NA,TRBV30,CAWSVLRDTEAFF,TGTGCCTGGAGTGTACTCAGGGACACTGAAGCTTTCTTT
NA,TRBJ1-1,NA,TRBV6-5,CASSPIATGSTEAFF,TGTGCCAGCAGTCCCATAGCGACAGGCAGCACTGAAGCTTTCTTT
NA,TRBJ2-5,NA,TRBV28,CASSFNPSVETQYF,TGTGCCAGCAGTTTTAACCCTAGTGTCGAGACCCAGTACTTC
NA,TRBJ2-7,TRBD2,TRBV7-9,CASSLTGTSGPRQYF,TGTGCCAGCAGCCTCACCGGGACTAGCGGCCCGAGGCAGTACTTC
once,TRBJ1-2,TRBD1,TRBV7-9,CASSLGTGEGYTF,TGTGCCAGCAGCTTAGGGACAGGAGAGGGCTACACCTTC
NA,TRBJ2-4,TRBD1,TRBV19,CASSTPIFRQGVGSRNIQYF,TGTGCCAGTAGTACCCCCATCTTCCGACAGGGAGTTGGAAGTAGGAACATTCAGTACTTC
NA,TRBJ2-3,TRBD1,TRBV5-1,CASSRGDRGNTDTQYF,TGCGCCAGCAGCCGCGGGGACAGGGGGAACACAGATACGCAGTATTTT
NA,TRBJ2-5,NA,TRBV19,CASSIWLAKGETQYF,TGTGCCAGTAGTATTTGGCTAGCTAAGGGTGAGACCCAGTACTTC
few,TRBJ1-2,NA,TRBV4-1,CASSQEAIPGYTF,TGCGCCAGCAGCCAAGAAGCTATCCCCGGCTACACCTTC
NA,TRBJ2-7,NA,TRBV11-2,CASSSTVSYEQYF,TGTGCCAGCAGCTCCACAGTTTCCTACGAGCAGTACTTC
NA,TRBJ2-1,TRBD2,TRBV28,CASIGTSGSSSYNEQFF,TGTGCCAGCATCGGGACTAGCGGGTCGTCGTCCTACAATGAGCAGTTCTTC
few,TRBJ2-7,TRBD1,TRBV7-9,CASSSTQGTGAGEQYF,TGTGCCAGCAGCTCCACCCAAGGGACAGGGGCGGGCGAGCAGTACTTC
NA,TRBJ2-7,TRBD2,TRBV28,CASSFSSGRVGEQYF,TGTGCCAGCAGTTTTTCTAGCGGGAGGGTGGGAGAGCAGTACTTC
many,TRBJ1-2,NA,TRBV7-9,CASSFLRDNNYGYTF,TGTGCCAGCAGCTTTCTCCGGGACAATAACTATGGCTACACCTTC
once,TRBJ1-5,TRBD1,TRBV28,CASSSTGAIQPQHF,TGTGCCAGCAGTTCCACAGGGGCGATTCAGCCCCAGCATTTT
few,TRBJ2-7,NA,TRBV29-1,CSVGDPAYEQYF,TGCAGCGTGGGAGACCCCGCCTACGAGCAGTACTTC
NA,TRBJ2-7,NA,TRBV27,CASSFFAGKSEQYF,TGTGCCAGCAGTTTTTTTGCGGGGAAAAGCGAGCAGTACTTC
NA,TRBJ2-2,NA,TRBV7-2,CASSAGPRVGGELFF,TGTGCCAGCAGCGCCGGACCCAGGGTCGGCGGGGAGCTGTTTTTT
NA,TRBJ1-2,TRBD1,TRBV6-6,CASSYARTGGYGYTF,TGTGCCAGCAGTTACGCCCGGACAGGGGGCTATGGCTACACCTTC
NA,TRBJ1-4,NA,TRBV5-1,CASSLAGGTNEKLFF,TGCGCCAGCAGCTTGGCCGGGGGGACTAATGAAAAACTGTTTTTT
NA,TRBJ2-7,NA,TRBV18,CASSQDRYEQYF,TGTGCCAGCTCTCAGGACAGATACGAGCAGTACTTC
NA,TRBJ2-3,TRBD2,TRBV5-6,CASRLLAGVTDTQYF,TGTGCCAGCCGTCTTCTAGCGGGAGTAACAGATACGCAGTATTTT
NA,TRBJ1-3,TRBD1,TRBV25-1,CASKTGEYGNTIYF,TGTGCCAGCAAGACAGGGGAGTACGGAAACACCATATATTTT
NA,TRBJ2-3,NA,TRBV7-8,CASSLRRLAPSTDTQYF,TGTGCCAGCAGCTTAAGACGTCTAGCACCGAGCACAGATACGCAGTATTTT
NA,TRBJ2-3,NA,TRBV18,CASSPLREAGRTDTQYF,TGTGCCAGCTCACCACTAAGGGAGGCGGGTCGTACAGATACGCAGTATTTT
NA,TRBJ2-1,NA,TRBV28,CASGLSYNEQFF,TGTGCCAGCGGGCTCTCCTACAATGAGCAGTTCTTC
NA,TRBJ1-2,NA,TRBV5-1,CASSLTTGFTSNYGYTF,TGCGCCAGCAGCTTGACCACAGGCTTTACCTCAAACTATGGCTACACCTTC
NA,TRBJ2-1,TRBD2,TRBV6-1,CASSEVKLAGAYNEQFF,TGTGCCAGCAGTGAGGTAAAACTAGCGGGGGCTTACAATGAGCAGTTCTTC
NA,TRBJ1-4,NA,TRBV4-1,CASSQVLQGTREKLFF,TGCGCCAGCAGCCAGGTACTGCAGGGGACGCGAGAAAAACTGTTTTTT
NA,TRBJ2-1,TRBD2,TRBV5-1,CASSDSGRAGNEQFF,TGCGCCAGCAGCGACAGCGGGAGGGCCGGTAATGAGCAGTTCTTC
NA,TRBJ1-2,NA,TRBV7-9,CASSPLVQGIKDYGYTF,TGTGCCAGCAGCCCCTTAGTTCAGGGCATAAAGGACTATGGCTACACCTTC